One and the same sample provided the 4 T cell receptor beta chains below, sequenced in a study of blood T cell repertoires in COVID-19. Method: immunoSEQ multiplex PCR; TCRdb's copy keeps in-frame clones and lacks some. This repertoire shows 350,000 or so clones, 88% found once; its top ten account for over 0.9%. The sequenced sample consisted of PBMCs or T cells enriched from blood (not recorded which). The origin of the receptors is a woman under 40 who had been exposed to COVID-19.

V gene TRBV25-1 combines with J gene TRBJ1-6, with 8 bases that match TRBD1. The V gene end was trimmed by 5 bases and the J gene end by 7 bases; junction bases not matched to a gene: 1. The V gene's germline CDR1 is MGHDK and CDR2 SYGVNS. This CDR3 region has 13 residues. This CDR3 reads CASSWTGNSPLHF. The CDR3, as DNA: TGTGCCAGCAGTTGGACAGGGAATTCACCCCTCCACTTT.

The chain has TRBV15 and TRBJ1-1, with D uncertain. Trimming removed 0 bases from V and 2 bases from J, with 10 bases in between. Germline V gene data show CDR1 as LNHNV and CDR2 as YYDKDF (reference sequence). The CDR3 length is 15 residues. DNA for the CDR3: TGTGCCACCAGCAGAGAAACAGTTCCTAACACTGAAGCTTTCTTT. It specifies CATSRETVPNTEAFF.

This clone was seen just once. The chain has TRBV10-3 and TRBJ2-5, with 7 bases identical to TRBD1. This CDR3 contains 13 residues. Germline V gene data show CDR1 as ENHRY and CDR2 as SYGVKD. J gave up 0 bases and V 6 bases, and 1 base lay outside the gene matches. The CDR3 nucleotides read TGTGCCATCAGCGGACAGGACCAAGAGACCCAGTACTTC. It encodes CAISGQDQETQYF.

V and J are TRBV3-1 (or the pseudogene TRBV3-2) and TRBJ2-5, with 13 bases aligning to TRBD2. The CDR3 runs to 17 residues. Germline-derived CDR1 and CDR2 are LGHDT and YNNKEL (reference sequence). The ends lost 1 base at V and 5 bases at J; junction bases unmatched: 7. CDR3 in amino acids: CASSQGLAGGGWETQYF. CDR3 DNA: TGTGCCAGCAGCCAAGGACTAGCGGGAGGCGGGTGGGAGACCCAGTACTTC.